The 21 T cell receptor beta chains below all came from one sample that was sequenced in a study of cytomegalovirus exposure and HLA in healthy donors. Method: immunoSEQ multiplex PCR; TCRdb's copy keeps in-frame clones and lacks some. The sample comprises under 75,000 clones, less than 96% of which are singletons, and more than 0.9% rests with the top ten. The sequenced material came from PBMCs. All receptors derive from a woman in her late teens or twenties in good health and CMV-seronegative.

This chain connects TRBV7-2 to TRBJ2-7; D may be TRBD1 (5 bases). The CDR3 loop spans 12 amino acids. CDR1 and CDR2 from the germline V gene are SGHTA and FQGNSA. Trimming took 10 bases from V and 9 from J, leaving 19 bases between them. In DNA, the CDR3 is TGTGCCACCTCACAGGTTAGGTCTGGGCAGTACTTC. It specifies CATSQVRSGQYF.

This clone appeared a single time. The V gene is TRBV2, the J gene TRBJ1-1; D unresolved. Trimming cost V 2 bases and J 3 bases, with 10 bases left between them. Germline loops: CDR1 SNHLY, CDR2 FYNNEI. The CDR3 spans 14 residues. CDR3 sequence reads: CASSEQSVYTEAFF. The CDR3 coding sequence is TGTGCCAGCAGTGAACAGTCAGTTTACACTGAAGCTTTCTTT.

The chain combines TRBV30 with TRBJ1-5; 8 bases map to TRBD1. Looked up from germline, CDR1 is GTSNPN and CDR2 is SVGIG (reference sequence). J lost 9 bases, V lost 1 base, and 14 bases had no gene match. The CDR3 sequence is 16 residues long. The CDR3 DNA sequence: TGTGCCTGGAGTGCCCAGGGGGCAGGGCCCCGCCGGCCCCAGCATTTT. Residues: CAWSAQGAGPRRPQHF.

This chain links TRBV9 with TRBJ2-4; D uncertain. Germline loops: CDR1 SGDLS, CDR2 YYNGEE. V shed 0 bases and J shed 1 base, with 17 bases lying between them. This CDR3 has 18 amino acids. The CDR3 DNA is TGTGCCAGCAGCGTAGGGGTAGCTCCACCTGGGGCCAAAAACATTCAGTACTTC. It is translated as CASSVGVAPPGAKNIQYF.

Here the CDR3 DNA reads TGTGCCAGCCGCCGGGCCGCGGGCGGGGAGCTGTTTTTT. Its protein product is CASRRAAGGELFF. This rearrangement joins TRBV11-2 to TRBJ2-2; possibly TRBD2 for D (5 bases). There are 13 residues in the CDR3. The germline CDR1 and CDR2 sequences are SGHAT and FQNNGV. The V and J ends lost 8 bases and 7 bases respectively, with 14 bases between them.

The chain joins TRBV4-3 to TRBJ1-1, with 7 bases aligning to TRBD1. V was clipped by 3 bases and J by 1 base; unmatched bases: 5. The CDR3 runs 15 residues. Germline CDR1 and CDR2: LGHNA and YSLEER. In nucleotides, the CDR3 is TGCGCCAGCAGCCACCAAACAGGGGAGAACACTGAAGCTTTCTTT. Translation: CASSHQTGENTEAFF.

The V call is TRBV11-2, the J call TRBJ2-3; 9 nucleotides match TRBD2. The CDR3 consists of 15 residues. V shed 2 bases and J 4 bases; nucleotides not matched to a gene: 4. Germline CDR1 reads SGHAT; CDR2 reads FQNNGV. The CDR3 bases are TGTGCCAGCAGCTTATGGGGCGGGGGGGCAGATACGCAGTATTTT. As protein: CASSLWGGGADTQYF.

V usage is TRBV19 and J usage is TRBJ2-1; D gene unclear. V was cut by 3 bases and J by 0 bases, with 12 bases left in between. The CDR3 is 16 amino acids. CDR1 LNHDA and CDR2 SQIVND come from the germline V gene (reference sequence). CDR3 residues: CASSMSRSASYNEQFF. The DNA for the CDR3 is TGTGCCAGTAGTATGAGTCGGAGTGCCTCCTACAATGAGCAGTTCTTC.

The chain combines TRBV6-5 with TRBJ1-4; D is undetermined. Trimming took off 2 bases at V and 8 bases at J, with 12 bases between the two ends. Germline V gene sequence: CDR1 MNHEY, CDR2 SVGAGI. The CDR3 sequence is 14 residues long. CDR3: CASSYNPRGEKLFF. The CDR3 DNA follows: TGTGCCAGCAGTTACAATCCCAGAGGGGAAAAACTGTTTTTT.

The chain employs TRBV5-5 and TRBJ2-6; 8 nucleotides agree with TRBD1. Germline V CDR1 and CDR2: SGHKS, YYEKEE (reference sequence). Trimming removed 4 bases from V and 0 bases from J; junction bases left unmatched: 9. This CDR3 region has 18 residues. The CDR3 loop reads CASSHGTGWDSGANVLTF. In DNA form, the CDR3 reads TGTGCCAGCAGCCACGGGACAGGCTGGGACTCTGGGGCCAACGTCCTGACTTTC.

The chain couples TRBV18 to TRBJ2-5, with 7 bases that match TRBD2. This CDR3 has 14 residues. Germline CDR1 KGHSH, CDR2 LQKENI. Trimming at V came to 2 bases and at J to 2 bases, leaving 2 bases not matched to a gene. CDR3 coding DNA: TGTGCCAGCTCACCAGGGAGGGATCAAGAGACCCAGTACTTC. Protein sequence: CASSPGRDQETQYF. Full variable domain (missing parts from reference TRBV18 and TRBJ2-5): NAGVMQNPRHLVRRRGQEARLRCSPMKGHSHVYWYRQLPEEGLKFMVYLQKENIIDESGMPKERFSAEFPKEGPSILRIQQVVRGDSAAYFCASSPGRDQETQYFGPGTRLLVL.

The V gene is TRBV10-3, the J gene TRBJ2-7; possibly TRBD1 for D (5 bases). Trimming removed 3 bases at V and 2 bases at J, with 14 bases between. The CDR3 has 15 residues. Germline V gene lookup returns CDR1 ENHRY and CDR2 SYGVKD. CDR3 in DNA: TGTGCCATCAGTGATCGTCCAGGGCTCGCCTACGAGCAGTACTTC. Translated, it gives CAISDRPGLAYEQYF.

This chain joins TRBV29-1 and TRBJ2-3; tentatively, D is TRBD1 (5 bases). Germline V gene sequence: CDR1 SQVTM, CDR2 ANQGSEA. Trimming took off 5 bases at V and 8 bases at J, with 20 bases between the two ends. CDR3 length: 14 amino acids. As DNA, the CDR3 is TGCAGCGTTCTAGGGCCCAGCAGGGTGGGTACGCAGTATTTT. The encoded protein is CSVLGPSRVGTQYF.

The chain employs TRBV5-1 and TRBJ1-5; D gene unclear. This CDR3 has 15 residues. The germline CDR1 and CDR2 sequences are SGHRS and YFSETQ. V lost 4 bases and J lost 0, with 11 bases in between. Here the CDR3 reads CASSPGSYSNQPQHF. In DNA form, the CDR3 reads TGCGCCAGCAGCCCTGGGAGTTATAGCAATCAGCCCCAGCATTTT.

The chain joins TRBV19 to TRBJ2-1, with TRBD2 identical over 8 bases. The CDR3 runs 17 residues. V shed 4 bases and J 5 bases; nucleotides not matched to a gene: 13. Germline loops: CDR1 LNHDA, CDR2 SQIVND (reference sequence). In DNA, the CDR3 is TGTGCCAGTAGTACCAACGCCCGGGGGGGTTGGGACAATGAGCAGTTCTTC. Residues: CASSTNARGGWDNEQFF.

The chain recombines TRBV11-1 with TRBJ2-7; 9 positions match TRBD1. The germline V gene encodes CDR1 SGHAT and CDR2 FQDESV (reference sequence). Trimming took 4 bases from V and 4 from J; bases not matched to a gene: 8. This CDR3 has 15 amino acids. The CDR3 DNA follows: TGTGCCAGCAGCTCCCGACAGGGGGATTCGTACGAGCAGTACTTC. Its translation: CASSSRQGDSYEQYF.

The chain links TRBV29-1 to TRBJ1-2; 7 bases are shared with TRBD1. J was trimmed by 8 bases and V by 7 bases; bases with no gene match: 10. This CDR3 has 12 residues. CDR1 is SQVTM and CDR2 is ANQGSEA in the germline V gene. The CDR3 reads CSATPGGRGYTF. The DNA for the CDR3 is TGCAGCGCGACCCCAGGGGGGCGAGGCTACACCTTC.

The chain recombines TRBV19 with TRBJ2-3; TRBD2 is a possible D gene (7 bases). This CDR3 has 16 amino acids. Deletions cut 1 base from V and 5 bases from J, with 16 bases between. Per germline, CDR1 LNHDA and CDR2 SQIVND (reference sequence). The CDR3 DNA reads TGTGCCAGTAGTATAGGCGGGAGAGGGGGAGGAGATACGCAGTATTTT. This codes for CASSIGGRGGGDTQYF.

V is TRBV27 and J is TRBJ1-2; no clear D gene. CDR1 is MNHEY and CDR2 is SMNVEV in the germline V gene (reference sequence). V was trimmed by 3 bases and J by 4 bases, leaving 15 bases between them. The CDR3 spans 15 residues. The CDR3: CASSLVGVGAYGYTF. The CDR3 bases are TGTGCCAGCAGTTTGGTTGGCGTGGGCGCCTATGGCTACACCTTC.

V and J are TRBV5-4 and TRBJ1-2; TRBD1 might be the D (5 bases). The CDR3 is 17 amino acids. Trimming removed 1 base at V and 1 base at J, with 17 bases between. CDR1 SGHNT and CDR2 YYREEE come from the germline V gene (reference sequence). Written as DNA, the CDR3 is TGTGCCAGCAGCTTGTTTCGCCCATCCAGGGATAACTATGGCTACACCTTC. Its protein product is CASSLFRPSRDNYGYTF.

V is TRBV27 and J is TRBJ1-1; no reliable D call. Trimming removed 6 bases from V and 4 bases from J, with 12 bases in between. The CDR3 is 13 amino acids. CDR1 and CDR2 from the germline V gene are MNHEY and SMNVEV (reference sequence). In DNA form, the CDR3 reads TGTGCCAGCAGCCAGAGAGGCGGCACTGAAGCTTTCTTT. This translates into CASSQRGGTEAFF.